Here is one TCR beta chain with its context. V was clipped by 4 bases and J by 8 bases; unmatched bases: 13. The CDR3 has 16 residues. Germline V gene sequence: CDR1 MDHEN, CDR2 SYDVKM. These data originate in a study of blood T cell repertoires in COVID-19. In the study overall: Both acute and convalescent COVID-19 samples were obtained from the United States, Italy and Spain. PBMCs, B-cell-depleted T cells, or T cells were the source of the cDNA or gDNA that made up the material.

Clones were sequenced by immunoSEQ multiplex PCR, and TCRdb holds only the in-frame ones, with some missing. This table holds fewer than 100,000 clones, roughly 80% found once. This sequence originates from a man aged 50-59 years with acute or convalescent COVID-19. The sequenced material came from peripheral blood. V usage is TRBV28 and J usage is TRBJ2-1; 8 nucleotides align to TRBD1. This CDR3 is CASSSPSQGQGDEQFF. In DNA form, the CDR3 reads TGTGCCAGCAGTTCACCCTCTCAAGGACAGGGCGATGAGCAGTTCTTC.